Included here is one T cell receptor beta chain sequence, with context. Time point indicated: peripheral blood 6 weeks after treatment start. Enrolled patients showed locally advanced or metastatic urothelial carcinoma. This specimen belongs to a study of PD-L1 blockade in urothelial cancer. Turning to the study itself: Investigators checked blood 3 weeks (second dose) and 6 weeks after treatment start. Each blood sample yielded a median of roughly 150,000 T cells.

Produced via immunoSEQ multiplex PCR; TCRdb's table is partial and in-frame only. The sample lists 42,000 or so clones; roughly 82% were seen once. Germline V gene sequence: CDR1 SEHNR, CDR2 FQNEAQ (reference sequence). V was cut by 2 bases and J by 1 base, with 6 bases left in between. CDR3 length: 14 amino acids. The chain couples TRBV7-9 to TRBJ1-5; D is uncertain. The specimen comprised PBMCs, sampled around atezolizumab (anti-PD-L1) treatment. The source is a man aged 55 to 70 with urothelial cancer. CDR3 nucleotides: TGTGCCAGCAGCTTACCGGGGAGCAATCAGCCCCAGCATTTT. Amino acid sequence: CASSLPGSNQPQHF.